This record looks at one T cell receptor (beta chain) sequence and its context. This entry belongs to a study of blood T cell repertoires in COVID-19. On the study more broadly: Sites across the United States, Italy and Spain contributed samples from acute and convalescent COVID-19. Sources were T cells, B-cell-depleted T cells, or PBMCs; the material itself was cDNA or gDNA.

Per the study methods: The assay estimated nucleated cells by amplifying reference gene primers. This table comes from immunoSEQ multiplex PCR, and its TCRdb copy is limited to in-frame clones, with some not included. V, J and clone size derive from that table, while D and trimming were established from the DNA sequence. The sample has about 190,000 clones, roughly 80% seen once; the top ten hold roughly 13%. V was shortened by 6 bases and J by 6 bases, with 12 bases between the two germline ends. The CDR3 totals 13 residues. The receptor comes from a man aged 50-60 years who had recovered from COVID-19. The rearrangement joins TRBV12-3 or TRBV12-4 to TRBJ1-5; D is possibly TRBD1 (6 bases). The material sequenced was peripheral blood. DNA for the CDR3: TGTGCCAGCAGCCAAGGGGGTCCTCAGCCCCAGCATTTT. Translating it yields CASSQGGPQPQHF.